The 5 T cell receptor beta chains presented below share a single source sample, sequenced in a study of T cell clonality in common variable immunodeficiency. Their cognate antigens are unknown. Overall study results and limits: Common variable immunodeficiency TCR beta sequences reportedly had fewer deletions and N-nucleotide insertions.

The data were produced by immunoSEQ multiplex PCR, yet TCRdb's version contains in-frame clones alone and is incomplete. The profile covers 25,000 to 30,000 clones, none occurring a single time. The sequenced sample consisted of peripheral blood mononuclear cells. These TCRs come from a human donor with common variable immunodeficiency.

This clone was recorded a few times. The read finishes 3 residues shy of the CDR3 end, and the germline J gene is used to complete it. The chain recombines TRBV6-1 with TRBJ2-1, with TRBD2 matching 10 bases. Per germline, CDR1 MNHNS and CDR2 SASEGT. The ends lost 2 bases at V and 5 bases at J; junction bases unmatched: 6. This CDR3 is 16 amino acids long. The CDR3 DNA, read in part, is TGTGCCAGCAGTGAATCGGGACTAGCGCTAAACAATGAG. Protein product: CASSESGLALNNE. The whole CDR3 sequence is CASSESGLALNNEQFF.

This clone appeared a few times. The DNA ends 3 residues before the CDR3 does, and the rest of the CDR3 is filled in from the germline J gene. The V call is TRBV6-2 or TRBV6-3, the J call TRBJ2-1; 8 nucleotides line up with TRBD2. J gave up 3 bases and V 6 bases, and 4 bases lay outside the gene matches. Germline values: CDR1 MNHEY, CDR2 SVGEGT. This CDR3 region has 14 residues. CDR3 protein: CASSIAGFYNEQFF. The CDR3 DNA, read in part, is TGTGCCAGCAGCATAGCGGGATTCTACAATGAG.

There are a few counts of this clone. The CDR3 reads CASSEARGYEQYF. The CDR3 DNA, read in part, is TGTGCCAGCAGTGAGGCCCGAGGCTACGAG. The chain is built from TRBV6-1 and TRBJ2-7; D uncertain. The CDR3 goes on 3 residues after the read ends, and that part is filled in from the germline J gene. Germline V gene sequence: CDR1 MNHNS, CDR2 SASEGT. The germline V and J ends were trimmed by 3 bases and 3 bases, with 9 bases remaining between them. There are 13 residues in the CDR3.

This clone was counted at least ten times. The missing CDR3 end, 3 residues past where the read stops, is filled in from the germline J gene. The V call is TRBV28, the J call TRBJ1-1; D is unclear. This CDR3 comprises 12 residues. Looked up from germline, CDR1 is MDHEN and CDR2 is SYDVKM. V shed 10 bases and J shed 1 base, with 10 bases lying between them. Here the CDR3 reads CATIQPNTEAFF. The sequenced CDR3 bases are TGTGCCACCATACAGCCGAACACTGAA. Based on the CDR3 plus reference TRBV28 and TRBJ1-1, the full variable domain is DVKVTQSSRYLVKRTGEKVFLECVQDMDHENMFWYRQDPGLGLRLIYFSYDVKMKEKGDIPEGYSVSREKKERFSLILESASTNQTSMYLCATIQPNTEAFFGQGTRLTVV.

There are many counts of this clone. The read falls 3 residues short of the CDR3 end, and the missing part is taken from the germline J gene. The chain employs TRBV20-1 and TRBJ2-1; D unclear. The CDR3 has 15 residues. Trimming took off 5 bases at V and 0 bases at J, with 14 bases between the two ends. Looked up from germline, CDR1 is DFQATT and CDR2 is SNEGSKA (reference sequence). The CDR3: CSAPGEVLSYNEQFF. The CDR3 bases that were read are TGCAGTGCTCCAGGTGAGGTGCTCTCCTACAATGAG.